These T cell receptor beta chains were read from a single sample in a study of blood T cell repertoires in COVID-19. Sequenced by immunoSEQ multiplex PCR; TCRdb stores in-frame clones only, minus some. The sample carries about 60,000 clones, 70% to 80% recorded once. The specimen was peripheral blood. The receptors were gathered from a man aged 50-59 years with active or convalescent COVID-19. Each CDR3 is given with its conserved first and last residue. Fields, in order: clone size, D gene, V gene, J gene, CDR3 DNA, CDR3 protein. The D gene is left open where the match is weak. Clone size is not always given. Where it is, it says once, few, many or a class for expanded clones.

-	-	TRBV6-5	TRBJ2-3	TGTGCCAGCAGGGTGGAGGGAGCAGCAGATACGCAGTATTTT	CASRVEGAADTQYF
-	TRBD2	TRBV5-4	TRBJ2-3	TGTGCCAGCAGCTCCGGGAATCGACTAGCGGGGGGAGGAGATACGCAGTATTTT	CASSSGNRLAGGGDTQYF
-	TRBD2	TRBV19	TRBJ2-1	TGTGCCAGTACAGATCTTGGGACTAGCGGGAAGAACAATGAGCAGTTCTTC	CASTDLGTSGKNNEQFF
few	-	TRBV12-3/TRBV12-4	TRBJ2-2	TGTGCCAGCAGTGTGTTGACGGGCGGGGAGCTGTTTTTT	CASSVLTGGELFF
-	TRBD2	TRBV6-5	TRBJ2-1	TGTGCCAGCATCCAGCGGGAGGGCCGCCGCGAGCAGTTCTTC	CASIQREGRREQFF
few	TRBD1	TRBV11-2	TRBJ2-7	TGTGCCAGCAGCCCCGACAGGGGTGAAGGCTACGAGCAGTACTTC	CASSPDRGEGYEQYF
-	-	TRBV7-2	TRBJ2-5	TGTGCCAGCAGCTTTCTCGGGCCCCAGGGGGGGACCCAGTACTTC	CASSFLGPQGGTQYF
-	TRBD1	TRBV3-1/TRBV3-2	TRBJ1-2	TGTGCCAGCAGCCCGTCTTGGGACAGGGTTTTCTATGGCTACACCTTC	CASSPSWDRVFYGYTF
-	TRBD1	TRBV7-7	TRBJ2-5	TGTGCCAGCAGCCCAAAAACAGGGGGCTTTCTGGAGACCCAGTACTTC	CASSPKTGGFLETQYF
-	TRBD1	TRBV28	TRBJ1-2	TGTGCCAGCAGTCCCTCAACAGGGGTATTGTTTTATGGCTACACCTTC	CASSPSTGVLFYGYTF
-	-	TRBV10-3	TRBJ2-1	TGTGCCATCAGTGATCAACAGGGAACGAGCAATGAGCAGTTCTTC	CAISDQQGTSNEQFF
-	-	TRBV5-1	TRBJ2-7	TGCGCCAGCACTCCAGGGGACGGAAACTCCTACGAGCAGTACTTC	CASTPGDGNSYEQYF
-	-	TRBV19	TRBJ1-5	TGTGCCAGTAGTAATTTGGACAGAGACAATCAGCCCCAGCATTTT	CASSNLDRDNQPQHF
-	-	TRBV21-1	TRBJ1-2	TGTGCCAGCAGCATTGGGACAGCAAAACGTGGCTACACCTTC	CASSIGTAKRGYTF
-	TRBD1	TRBV5-1	TRBJ1-2	TGCGCCAGCAGGATAAGCGACCAGGGGGCCTATGGCTACACCTTC	CASRISDQGAYGYTF
-	TRBD1	TRBV5-1	TRBJ1-1	TGCGCCAGCAGCTTTTCAGGGGGCACTGAAGCTTTCTTT	CASSFSGGTEAFF
-	-	TRBV15	TRBJ2-7	TGTGCCACCAGCAGAGATAGGACTCTAAACGAGCAGTACTTC	CATSRDRTLNEQYF
-	TRBD1	TRBV5-1	TRBJ1-2	TGCGCCAGCAGCGCAGGACAGGCAAACTATGGCTACACCTTC	CASSAGQANYGYTF
-	-	TRBV29-1	TRBJ2-1	TGCAGCGTTGTCGGGGTCCGGGAGCAAAAATACAATGAGCAGTTCTTC	CSVVGVREQKYNEQFF
-	TRBD2	TRBV5-1	TRBJ2-2	TGCGCCAGCAGCTTGGACAGCGGGAGTCCCACCGGGGAGCTGTTTTTT	CASSLDSGSPTGELFF
-	TRBD1	TRBV6-5	TRBJ2-1	TGTGCCAGCAGGACCGGGACAGGGAATGAGCAGTTCTTC	CASRTGTGNEQFF
few	-	TRBV10-1	TRBJ2-1	TGCGCCAGCAGTACATTAGCGGGACAGGGCGTCAATGAGCAGTTCTTC	CASSTLAGQGVNEQFF
-	-	TRBV4-1	TRBJ1-2	TGCGCCAGCAGCCTAGAGACAGACAGCTATGGCTACACCTTC	CASSLETDSYGYTF
-	-	TRBV6-5	TRBJ1-1	TGTGCCAGCAGGACGACTTTGAACACTGAAGCTTTCTTT	CASRTTLNTEAFF
-	TRBD1	TRBV6-6	TRBJ1-1	TGTGCCACCTGGGACAGAAACACTGAAGCTTTCTTT	CATWDRNTEAFF
-	TRBD2	TRBV28	TRBJ2-7	TGTGCCAGTGGGGGGGGGTACGGCGAGCAGTACTTC	CASGGGYGEQYF
-	TRBD2	TRBV7-8	TRBJ2-7	TGTGCCAGCAGCTTAGCGACTAGCGGGGGGGGAGCCTACGAGCAGTACTTC	CASSLATSGGGAYEQYF
-	-	TRBV7-8	TRBJ1-1	TGTGCCAGCAGCTTACGGACTTGGGGCACTGAAGCTTTCTTT	CASSLRTWGTEAFF
few	-	TRBV11-2	TRBJ2-3	TGTGCCAGCAGCTTAGAGCGGAGTCCCACAGATACGCAGTATTTT	CASSLERSPTDTQYF
-	-	TRBV6-6	TRBJ1-2	TGTGCCAGTCAGACTAACTATGGCTACACCTTC	CASQTNYGYTF
-	-	TRBV12-1	TRBJ1-5	TGTGCCAGCCGGCGGCGTACTAAGAGCAATCAGCCCCAGCATTTT	CASRRRTKSNQPQHF
-	-	TRBV7-6	TRBJ1-4	TGTGCCAGCAGCTTAGCTGGGGCGTCTAATGAAAAACTGTTTTTT	CASSLAGASNEKLFF
-	TRBD1	TRBV5-5	TRBJ1-1	TGTGCCAGCAGCTTATACAGGGGCCTAAACACTGAAGCTTTCTTT	CASSLYRGLNTEAFF
once	-	TRBV7-8	TRBJ2-7	TGTGCCAGCAGCTTAACGGGACATACCTACGAGCAGTACTTC	CASSLTGHTYEQYF
many	-	TRBV28	TRBJ1-3	TGTGCCAGCTTTGAAGGGAGCTCTGGAAACACCATATATTTT	CASFEGSSGNTIYF
-	-	TRBV6-5	TRBJ2-7	TGTGCCAGTTTATCTTTGGGGGGGCACGAGCAGTACTTC	CASLSLGGHEQYF
-	-	TRBV5-8	TRBJ1-6	TGTGCCAGCAGCCCGCCAGGGGCCCTCCACTTT	CASSPPGALHF
-	TRBD2	TRBV20-1	TRBJ2-1	TGCAGTGCTAGTTGGGTAGCGGGAGAGTTCTTC	CSASWVAGEFF
-	-	TRBV5-6	TRBJ1-2	TGTGCCAGCAGCATTTTCGCGGCCGGGTATGGCTACACCTTC	CASSIFAAGYGYTF
-	-	TRBV18	TRBJ1-1	TGTGCCAGCTCACCACCGACAGCTGTGGGAGCTTTCTTT	CASSPPTAVGAFF
-	-	TRBV27	TRBJ1-5	TGTGCCAGCAGTTTATTTTTGGGAGACCGGAGGCCCCAGCATTTT	CASSLFLGDRRPQHF
-	TRBD1	TRBV7-2	TRBJ1-1	TGTGCCAGCAGCAAAGACAGGGGAGGGGACACTGAAGCTTTCTTT	CASSKDRGGDTEAFF
-	TRBD1	TRBV7-9	TRBJ2-3	TGTGCCAGCAGCTTTTACGAGGGGGCCGCAGGGGATACGCAGTATTTT	CASSFYEGAAGDTQYF
-	-	TRBV5-1	TRBJ1-1	TGCGCCAGCAGTTATACAGGGACCACTGAAGCTTTCTTT	CASSYTGTTEAFF
once	TRBD1	TRBV30	TRBJ1-6	TGTGCCTGGTCGGGACAGTCAAATTCACCCCTCCACTTT	CAWSGQSNSPLHF
-	-	TRBV5-1	TRBJ1-6	TGCGCCAGCAGTCTGGAGTTCACAACCAGTGGTTCACCCCTCCACTTT	CASSLEFTTSGSPLHF
few	-	TRBV7-9	TRBJ2-3	TGTGCCAGCAGCGTAGAACAGGGCACAGATACGCAGTATTTT	CASSVEQGTDTQYF
-	-	TRBV27	TRBJ1-5	TGTGCCAGCAGTCCGGACAGATTTCAGCCCCAGCATTTT	CASSPDRFQPQHF
-	-	TRBV11-3	TRBJ2-7	TGTGCCAGCAGCGTCACAGCTGCCTCCTACGAGCAGTACTTC	CASSVTAASYEQYF
-	TRBD1	TRBV14	TRBJ1-2	TGTGCCAGCAGCCCCCGGGTGGGACAGGGGAAAATCTACTATGGCTACACCTTC	CASSPRVGQGKIYYGYTF
-	-	TRBV6-5	TRBJ2-7	TGTGCCAGCCGACTAGGGACCTACGAGCAGTACTTC	CASRLGTYEQYF